These 24 T cell receptor beta chains were all obtained from the same sample, sequenced in a study of CD8+ T cells in alopecia areata. Extracted RNA was reverse transcribed into cDNA, the sequencing template. Profiling relied on immunoSEQ multiplex PCR, and the TCRdb table lists in-frame clones only, not all of them. This sample carries roughly 200,000 clones, under 60% of them seen once, and the ten largest clones take roughly 13%. Sample treatment: oral pan-JAK inhibitor, 5-10 mg twice daily. The sequences come from CD8+ T cells sorted from blood, collected at week 24, from a patient treated with tofacitinib. These receptors came from a human donor with alopecia areata.

This clone was counted a few times. This chain connects TRBV18 to TRBJ1-2; D gene unclear. V lost 3 bases and J 4 bases, leaving 9 bases between the germline ends. The CDR3 is 13 residues long. From germline, CDR1 is KGHSH and CDR2 LQKENI. The CDR3 loop is CASSPGGIYGYTF. In nucleotides, the CDR3 is TGTGCCAGCTCACCCGGAGGGATCTATGGCTACACCTTC. The complete variable domain, with remaining parts taken from reference TRBV18 and TRBJ1-2, reads NAGVMQNPRHLVRRRGQEARLRCSPMKGHSHVYWYRQLPEEGLKFMVYLQKENIIDESGMPKERFSAEFPKEGPSILRIQQVVRGDSAAYFCASSPGGIYGYTFGSGTRLTVV.

The chain employs TRBV13 and TRBJ2-3; TRBD2 agrees at 13 bases. CDR1 and CDR2 from the germline V gene are PRHDT and FYEKMQ (reference sequence). The CDR3 has 16 residues. J was trimmed by 6 bases and V by 5 bases; bases with no gene match: 8. The CDR3 is CASSAQGLAGRDTQYF. CDR3 DNA sequence: TGTGCCAGCAGCGCCCAGGGACTAGCGGGGAGGGATACGCAGTATTTT. Full variable domain (remainder filled in from reference TRBV13 and TRBJ2-3): AAGVIQSPRHLIKEKRETATLKCYPIPRHDTVYWYQQGPGQDPQFLISFYEKMQSDKGSIPDRFSAQQFSDYHSELNMSSLELGDSALYFCASSAQGLAGRDTQYFGPGTRLTVL.

The rearrangement links TRBV25-1 to TRBJ2-2; D uncertain. The CDR3 is made up of 13 amino acids. Germline assignment: CDR1 MGHDK and CDR2 SYGVNS. V lost 2 bases and J 3 bases, leaving 4 bases between the germline ends. The CDR3 bases are TGTGCCAGCAGTGAACAGGACACCGGGGAGCTGTTTTTT. Amino acid sequence: CASSEQDTGELFF.

V is TRBV7-9 and J is TRBJ2-7, with D perhaps being TRBD1 or TRBD2 (5 bases each). With 5 bases removed from V and 3 bases from J, the gap between germline ends came to 17 bases. Germline V CDR1 and CDR2: SEHNR, FQNEAQ (reference sequence). CDR3 length equals 15 residues. The CDR3 spells CASSHPRGGFYEQYF. The CDR3 nucleotides read TGTGCCAGCAGCCACCCCCGTGGGGGATTCTACGAGCAGTACTTC.

The J gene is TRBJ1-2, the V gene TRBV30, with D maybe TRBD1 (6 bases). V lost 5 bases, J lost 6 bases, and 13 bases lay in between. The germline V gene has CDR1 GTSNPN and CDR2 SVGIG (reference sequence). The CDR3 covers 12 residues. This CDR3 reads CAWVQGVDGYTF. In DNA, the CDR3 is TGTGCCTGGGTACAGGGAGTGGATGGCTACACCTTC.

This chain joins TRBV27 and TRBJ1-6; D is unresolved. CDR3 length: 17 amino acids. Between the trimmed V and J ends, which lost 1 base and 7 bases, there was a span of 17 bases. Germline V CDR1 and CDR2: MNHEY, SMNVEV (reference sequence). The CDR3 sequence is CASSLFFGRIGNSPLHF. The CDR3 DNA reads TGTGCCAGCAGTTTATTTTTCGGCAGGATCGGAAATTCACCCCTCCACTTT.

The rearrangement joins TRBV4-1 to TRBJ2-1; 7 bases map to TRBD1. J lost 2 bases, V lost 0 bases, and 7 bases had no gene match. Per the germline V gene, CDR1 is MGHRA and CDR2 is YSYEKL. This CDR3 region has 17 residues. In DNA form, the CDR3 reads TGCGCCAGCAGCCAAGAAATACAGGGGTCTACCTACAATGAGCAGTTCTTC. Translating it yields CASSQEIQGSTYNEQFF.

The chain uses TRBV30 and TRBJ1-1; a weak D match, TRBD1 (5 bases). V lost 1 base and J lost 4, with 10 bases in between. The germline V gene has CDR1 GTSNPN and CDR2 SVGIG (reference sequence). CDR3 size: 13 residues. The CDR3 DNA reads TGTGCCTGGAGTGGAGCCCAGGGCACTGAAGCTTTCTTT. Translation: CAWSGAQGTEAFF.

The chain is built from TRBV9 and TRBJ2-7; no reliable D call. Trimming pared 0 bases from V and 6 bases from J, leaving 10 bases between. The CDR3 contains 13 residues. Germline CDR1 SGDLS, CDR2 YYNGEE. The CDR3 spells CASSVGQNSEQYF. DNA for the CDR3: TGTGCCAGCAGCGTAGGTCAAAACAGCGAGCAGTACTTC.

The rearrangement joins TRBV27 to TRBJ2-1; 10 nucleotides match TRBD1. The CDR3 is made up of 15 amino acids. The J segment lost 6 bases and the V segment lost 5 bases, leaving 7 bases of the junction unmatched. Per the germline V gene, CDR1 is MNHEY and CDR2 is SMNVEV (reference sequence). The chain's CDR3 is CASSPGTGVLNEQFF. Here the CDR3 DNA reads TGTGCCAGCAGTCCGGGGACAGGGGTTCTCAATGAGCAGTTCTTC.

The rearrangement joins TRBV9 to TRBJ2-1; D ambiguous. The CDR3 consists of 13 residues. Germline V gene lookup returns CDR1 SGDLS and CDR2 YYNGEE. V shed 2 bases and J shed 4 bases, with 7 bases lying between them. The CDR3 DNA reads as TGTGCCAGCAGCGTGGGTAGATACAATGAGCAGTTCTTC. Its translation is CASSVGRYNEQFF.

The chain couples TRBV4-1 to TRBJ1-1; no clear D gene. There are 11 residues in the CDR3. Trimming pared 7 bases from V and 10 bases from J, leaving 13 bases between. In germline, CDR1 is MGHRA, CDR2 YSYEKL. CDR3 amino acids: CASTTEKGAFF. DNA of the CDR3: TGCGCCAGCACTACAGAGAAGGGAGCTTTCTTT.

The chain uses TRBV25-1 and TRBJ2-3; D unclear. Germline CDR1 reads MGHDK; CDR2 reads SYGVNS. CDR3 size: 14 residues. Trimming cost V 6 bases and J 3 bases, with 13 bases left between them. CDR3 residues: CASRDWSGTDTQYF. DNA for the CDR3: TGTGCCAGCAGAGACTGGAGTGGGACAGATACGCAGTATTTT. Complete variable domain (other parts from reference TRBV25-1 and TRBJ2-3): EADIYQTPRYLVIGTGKKITLECSQTMGHDKMYWYQQDPGMELHLIHYSYGVNSTEKGDLSSESTVSRIRTEHFPLTLESARPSHTSQYLCASRDWSGTDTQYFGPGTRLTVL.

This chain links TRBV4-1 with TRBJ2-7; TRBD1 matches 9 bases. CDR3 length equals 15 residues. Germline CDR1 MGHRA, CDR2 YSYEKL. With 3 bases clipped from V and 5 bases from J, the junction kept 8 bases outside the gene matches. For the CDR3, the DNA is TGCGCCAGCAGCCAGGAACAGGGGGCTCTAGACGAGCAGTACTTC. The encoded protein is CASSQEQGALDEQYF.

Concerning this clone: The same CDR3 can be traced to other DNA sequences in this sample. V and J are TRBV5-4 and TRBJ2-7; unclear D gene. The CDR3 contains 11 residues. The V gene lost 5 bases and the J gene lost 0 bases, with 3 bases spanning the gap. The germline gives CDR1 SGHNT, CDR2 YYREEE (reference sequence). CDR3 amino acids: CASSSSYEQYF. CDR3 DNA: TGTGCCAGCAGTTCCTCCTACGAGCAGTACTTC.

With regard to this clone: Other DNA sequences within the sample encode an identical CDR3. V gene TRBV13 combines with J gene TRBJ2-5; possible D gene TRBD2, 5 bases. The CDR3 runs to 13 residues. The germline V gene has CDR1 PRHDT and CDR2 FYEKMQ (reference sequence). Trimming shortened V by 0 bases and J by 5 bases, and 7 bases separated the two germline ends. CDR3 bases: TGTGCCAGCAGCTTAGGCCGAGGGGAGACCCAGTACTTC. This gives the protein CASSLGRGETQYF.

The V call is TRBV7-9, the J call TRBJ2-1; TRBD1 aligns across 8 bases. Germline trimming cut 5 bases from V and 2 bases from J; bases unmatched to any gene: 5. Germline V gene data show CDR1 as SEHNR and CDR2 as FQNEAQ (reference sequence). The length of the CDR3 is 15 residues. The CDR3 region is CASSPRQGPYNEQFF. In nucleotides, the CDR3 is TGTGCCAGCAGCCCACGACAGGGGCCCTACAATGAGCAGTTCTTC.

This clone was found once. The chain is built from TRBV19 and TRBJ2-1; 9 nucleotides align to TRBD2. Germline V gene sequence: CDR1 LNHDA, CDR2 SQIVND (reference sequence). The CDR3 covers 16 residues. Trimming at V came to 5 bases and at J to 3 bases, leaving 8 bases not matched to a gene. The CDR3 protein is CASSGPSGVIYNEQFF. CDR3 sequence (DNA): TGTGCCAGTAGTGGGCCTAGCGGGGTTATCTACAATGAGCAGTTCTTC.

In DNA, the CDR3 is TGCAGCGTTTTGACAGGGGCTTTCTATGGCTACACCTTC. Its protein is CSVLTGAFYGYTF. The chain couples TRBV29-1 to TRBJ1-2; TRBD1 matches 8 bases. Germline CDR1 reads SQVTM; CDR2 reads ANQGSEA. V gave up 5 bases and J gave up 4 bases; unmatched junction bases: 6. The length of the CDR3 is 13 residues.

The chain has TRBV6-6 and TRBJ1-4; D is possibly TRBD1 (5 bases). Trimming took 8 bases from V and 8 from J, leaving 18 bases between them. This CDR3 has 14 amino acids. Germline V gene lookup returns CDR1 MNHNY and CDR2 SVGAGI (reference sequence). The CDR3 protein is CASSMWGWREKLFF. In DNA, the CDR3 is TGTGCCAGCTCAATGTGGGGGTGGAGGGAAAAACTGTTTTTT.

This clone was seen a handful of times. The chain employs TRBV19 and TRBJ2-1; D perhaps matches TRBD1 (6 bases). This CDR3 region has 11 residues. CDR1 is LNHDA, CDR2 SQIVND, per germline (reference sequence). With 5 bases removed from V and 10 bases from J, the gap between germline ends came to 9 bases. Here the CDR3 reads CASSATGEQFF. The CDR3 DNA sequence: TGTGCCAGTAGTGCCACAGGGGAGCAGTTCTTC.

The chain uses TRBV25-1 and TRBJ1-1; TRBD1 matches 7 bases. V was clipped by 2 bases and J by 0 bases; unmatched bases: 9. The CDR3 is made up of 17 amino acids. Germline loops: CDR1 MGHDK, CDR2 SYGVNS. The DNA for the CDR3 is TGTGCCAGCAGTGAAACTGCTCAAGACAGGGTGAACACTGAAGCTTTCTTT. This encodes CASSETAQDRVNTEAFF.

This chain links TRBV7-9 with TRBJ1-5, with no clear D. CDR1 and CDR2 (germline): SEHNR, FQNEAQ (reference sequence). This CDR3 contains 14 residues. Trimming took 5 bases from V and 5 from J, leaving 13 bases between them. The chain's CDR3 is CASSPGSGDQPQHF. The CDR3 bases are TGTGCCAGCAGCCCCGGTTCCGGCGATCAGCCCCAGCATTTT.

The table lists this clone with a few counts. The rearrangement links TRBV6-4 to TRBJ2-2, with 10 bases aligning to TRBD1. The CDR3 runs to 17 residues. Germline V gene lookup returns CDR1 MRHNA and CDR2 SNTAGT. After removal of 10 bases from V and 3 bases from J, the junction contained 14 bases not matched to a gene. CDR3: CATRPVYGTGDTGELFF. The CDR3 DNA reads TGTGCCACCCGGCCCGTCTACGGGACAGGGGACACCGGGGAGCTGTTTTTT.